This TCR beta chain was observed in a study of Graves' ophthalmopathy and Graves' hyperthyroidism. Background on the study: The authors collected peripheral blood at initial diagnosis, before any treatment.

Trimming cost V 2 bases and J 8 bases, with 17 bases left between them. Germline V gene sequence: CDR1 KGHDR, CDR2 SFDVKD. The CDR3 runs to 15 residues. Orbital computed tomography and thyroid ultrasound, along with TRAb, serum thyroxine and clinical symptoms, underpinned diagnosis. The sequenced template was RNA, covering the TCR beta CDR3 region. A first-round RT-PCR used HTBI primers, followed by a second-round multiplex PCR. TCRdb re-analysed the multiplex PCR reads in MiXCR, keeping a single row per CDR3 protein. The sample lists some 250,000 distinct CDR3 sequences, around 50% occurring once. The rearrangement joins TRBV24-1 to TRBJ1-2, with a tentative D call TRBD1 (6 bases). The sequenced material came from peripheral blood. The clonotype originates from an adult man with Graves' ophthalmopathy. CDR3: CATSDSDSNLSGYTF. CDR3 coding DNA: TGTGCCACCAGTGATTCGGACAGTAACCTCTCCGGCTACACCTTC.